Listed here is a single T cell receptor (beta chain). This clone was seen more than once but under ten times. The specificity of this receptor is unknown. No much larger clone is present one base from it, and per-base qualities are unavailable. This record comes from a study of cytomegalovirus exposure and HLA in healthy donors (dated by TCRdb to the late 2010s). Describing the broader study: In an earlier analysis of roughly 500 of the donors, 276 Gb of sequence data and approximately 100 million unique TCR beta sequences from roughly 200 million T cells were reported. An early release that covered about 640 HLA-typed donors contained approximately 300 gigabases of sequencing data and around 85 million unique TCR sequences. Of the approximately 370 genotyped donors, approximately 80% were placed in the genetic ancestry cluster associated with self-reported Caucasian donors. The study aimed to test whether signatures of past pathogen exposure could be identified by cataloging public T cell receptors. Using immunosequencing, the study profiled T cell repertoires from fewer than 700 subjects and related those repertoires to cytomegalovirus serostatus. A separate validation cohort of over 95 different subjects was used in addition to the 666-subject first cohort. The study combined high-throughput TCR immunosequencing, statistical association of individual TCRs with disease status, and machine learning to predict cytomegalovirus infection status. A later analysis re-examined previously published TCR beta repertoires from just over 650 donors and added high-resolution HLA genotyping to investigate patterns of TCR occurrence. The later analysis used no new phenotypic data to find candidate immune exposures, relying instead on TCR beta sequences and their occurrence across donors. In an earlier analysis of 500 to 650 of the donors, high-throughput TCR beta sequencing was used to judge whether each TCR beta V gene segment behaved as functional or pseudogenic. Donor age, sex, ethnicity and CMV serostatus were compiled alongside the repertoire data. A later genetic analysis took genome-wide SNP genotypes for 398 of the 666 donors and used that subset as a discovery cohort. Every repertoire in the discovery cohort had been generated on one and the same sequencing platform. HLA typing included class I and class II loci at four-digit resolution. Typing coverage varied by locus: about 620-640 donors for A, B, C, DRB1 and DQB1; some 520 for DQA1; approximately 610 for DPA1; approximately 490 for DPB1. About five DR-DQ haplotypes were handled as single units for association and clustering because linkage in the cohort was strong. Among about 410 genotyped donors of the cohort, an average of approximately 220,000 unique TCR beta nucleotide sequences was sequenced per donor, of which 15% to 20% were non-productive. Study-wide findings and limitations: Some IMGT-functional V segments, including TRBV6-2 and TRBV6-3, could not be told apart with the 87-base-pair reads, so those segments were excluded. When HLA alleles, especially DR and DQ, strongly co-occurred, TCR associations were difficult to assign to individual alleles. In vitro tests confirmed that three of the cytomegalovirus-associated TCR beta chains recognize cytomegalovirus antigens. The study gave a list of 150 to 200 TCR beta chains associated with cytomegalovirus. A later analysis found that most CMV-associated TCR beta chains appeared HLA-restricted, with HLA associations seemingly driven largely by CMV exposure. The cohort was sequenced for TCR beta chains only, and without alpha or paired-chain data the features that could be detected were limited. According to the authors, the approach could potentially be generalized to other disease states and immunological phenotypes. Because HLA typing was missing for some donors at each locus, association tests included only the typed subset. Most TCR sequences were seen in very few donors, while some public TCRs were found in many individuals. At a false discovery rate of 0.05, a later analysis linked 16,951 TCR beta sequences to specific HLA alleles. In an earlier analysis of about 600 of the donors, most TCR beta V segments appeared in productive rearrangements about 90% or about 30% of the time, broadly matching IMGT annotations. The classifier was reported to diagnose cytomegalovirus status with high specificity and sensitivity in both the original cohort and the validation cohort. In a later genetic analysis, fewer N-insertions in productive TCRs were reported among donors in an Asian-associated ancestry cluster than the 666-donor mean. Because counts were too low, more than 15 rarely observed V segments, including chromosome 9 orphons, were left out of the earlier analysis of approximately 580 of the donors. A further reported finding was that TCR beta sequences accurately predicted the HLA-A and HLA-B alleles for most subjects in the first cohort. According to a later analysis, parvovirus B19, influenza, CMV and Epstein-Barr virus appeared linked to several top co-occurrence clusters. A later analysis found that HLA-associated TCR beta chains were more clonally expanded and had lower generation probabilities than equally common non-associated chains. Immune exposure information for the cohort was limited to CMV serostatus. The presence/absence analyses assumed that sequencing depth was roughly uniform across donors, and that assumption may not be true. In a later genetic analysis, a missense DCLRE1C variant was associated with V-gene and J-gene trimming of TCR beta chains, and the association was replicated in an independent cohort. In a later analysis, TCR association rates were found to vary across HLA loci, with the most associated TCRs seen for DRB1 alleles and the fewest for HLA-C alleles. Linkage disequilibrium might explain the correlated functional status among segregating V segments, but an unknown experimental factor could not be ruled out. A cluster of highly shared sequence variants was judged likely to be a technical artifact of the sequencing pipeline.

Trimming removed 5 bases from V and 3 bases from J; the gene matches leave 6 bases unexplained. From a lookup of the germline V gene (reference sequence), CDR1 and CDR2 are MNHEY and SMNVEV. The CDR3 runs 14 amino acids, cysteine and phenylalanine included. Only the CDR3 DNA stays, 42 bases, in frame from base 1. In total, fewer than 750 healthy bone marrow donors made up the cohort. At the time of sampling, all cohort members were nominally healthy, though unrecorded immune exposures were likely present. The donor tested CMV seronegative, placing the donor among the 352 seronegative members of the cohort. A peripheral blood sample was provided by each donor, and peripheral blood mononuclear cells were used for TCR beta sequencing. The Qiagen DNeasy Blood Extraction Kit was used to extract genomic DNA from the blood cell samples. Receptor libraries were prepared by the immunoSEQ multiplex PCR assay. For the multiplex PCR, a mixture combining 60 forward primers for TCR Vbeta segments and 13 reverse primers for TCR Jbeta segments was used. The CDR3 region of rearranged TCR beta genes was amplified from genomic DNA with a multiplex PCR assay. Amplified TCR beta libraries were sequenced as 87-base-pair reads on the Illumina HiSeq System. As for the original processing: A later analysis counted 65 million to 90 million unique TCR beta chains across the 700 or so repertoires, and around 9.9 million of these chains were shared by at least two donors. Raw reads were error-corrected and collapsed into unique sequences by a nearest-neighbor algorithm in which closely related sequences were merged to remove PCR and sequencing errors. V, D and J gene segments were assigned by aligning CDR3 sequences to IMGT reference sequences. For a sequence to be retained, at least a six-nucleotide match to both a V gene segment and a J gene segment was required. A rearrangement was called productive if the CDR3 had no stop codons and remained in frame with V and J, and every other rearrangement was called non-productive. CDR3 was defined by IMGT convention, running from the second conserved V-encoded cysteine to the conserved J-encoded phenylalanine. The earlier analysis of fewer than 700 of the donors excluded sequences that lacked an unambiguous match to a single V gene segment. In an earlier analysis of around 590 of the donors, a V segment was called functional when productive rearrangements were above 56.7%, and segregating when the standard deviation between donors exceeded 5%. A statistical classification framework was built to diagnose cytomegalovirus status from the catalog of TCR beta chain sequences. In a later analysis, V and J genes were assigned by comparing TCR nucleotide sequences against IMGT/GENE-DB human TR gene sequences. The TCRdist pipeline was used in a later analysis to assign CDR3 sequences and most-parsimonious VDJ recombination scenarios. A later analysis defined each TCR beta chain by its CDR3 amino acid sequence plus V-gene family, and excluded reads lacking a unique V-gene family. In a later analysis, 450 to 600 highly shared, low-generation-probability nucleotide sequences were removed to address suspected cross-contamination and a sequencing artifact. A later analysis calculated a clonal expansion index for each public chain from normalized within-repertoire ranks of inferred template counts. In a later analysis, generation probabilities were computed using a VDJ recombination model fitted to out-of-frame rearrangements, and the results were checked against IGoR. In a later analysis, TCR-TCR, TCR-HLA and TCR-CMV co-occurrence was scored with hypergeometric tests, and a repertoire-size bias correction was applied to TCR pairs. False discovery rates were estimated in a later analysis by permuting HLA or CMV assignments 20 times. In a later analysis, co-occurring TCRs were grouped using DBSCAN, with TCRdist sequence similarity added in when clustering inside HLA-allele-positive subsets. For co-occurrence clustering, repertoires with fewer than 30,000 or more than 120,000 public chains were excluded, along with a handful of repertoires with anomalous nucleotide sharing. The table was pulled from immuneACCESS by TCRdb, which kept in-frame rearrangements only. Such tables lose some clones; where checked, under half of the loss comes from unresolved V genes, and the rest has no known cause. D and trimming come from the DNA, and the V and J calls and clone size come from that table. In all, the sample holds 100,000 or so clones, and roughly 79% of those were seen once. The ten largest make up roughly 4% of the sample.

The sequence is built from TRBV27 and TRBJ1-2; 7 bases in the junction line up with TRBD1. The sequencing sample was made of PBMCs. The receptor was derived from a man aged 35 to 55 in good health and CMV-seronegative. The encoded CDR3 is CASSPFGTDYGYTF. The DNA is TGTGCCAGCAGTCCCTTTGGGACAGACTATGGCTACACCTTC.